This entry is about one T cell receptor beta chain. This specimen comes from a study of T cell changes during pregnancy in multiple sclerosis. Measured with immunoSEQ multiplex PCR; TCRdb has only the in-frame clones, and not every one. The sample has under 65,000 clones, 80% to 95% seen once; the top ten hold more than 1.3%. The V gene end was trimmed by 0 bases and the J gene end by 4 bases; junction bases not matched to a gene: 4. The V gene's germline CDR1 is ENHRY and CDR2 SYGVKD. The CDR3 sequence is 16 residues long. The J gene is TRBJ2-3, the V gene TRBV10-3; 10 bases fit TRBD2. The sequencing used peripheral blood, collected in the second trimester of pregnancy. This TCR was sampled from a female donor with multiple sclerosis, enrolled in a pregnancy study. The CDR3 loop reads CAISESGLAGADTQYF. As DNA, the CDR3 is TGTGCCATCAGTGAGTCGGGGCTAGCGGGAGCAGATACGCAGTATTTT.